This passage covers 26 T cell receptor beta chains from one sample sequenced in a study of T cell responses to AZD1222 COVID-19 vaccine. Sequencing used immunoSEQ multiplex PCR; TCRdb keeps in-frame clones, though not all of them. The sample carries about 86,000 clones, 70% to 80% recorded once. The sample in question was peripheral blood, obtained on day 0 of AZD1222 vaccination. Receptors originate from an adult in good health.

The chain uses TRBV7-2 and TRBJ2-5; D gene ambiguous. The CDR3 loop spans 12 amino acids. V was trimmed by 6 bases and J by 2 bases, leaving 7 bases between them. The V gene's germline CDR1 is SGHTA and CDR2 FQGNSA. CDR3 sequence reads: CASRRPQETQYF. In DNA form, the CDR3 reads TGTGCCAGCAGACGCCCTCAAGAGACCCAGTACTTC.

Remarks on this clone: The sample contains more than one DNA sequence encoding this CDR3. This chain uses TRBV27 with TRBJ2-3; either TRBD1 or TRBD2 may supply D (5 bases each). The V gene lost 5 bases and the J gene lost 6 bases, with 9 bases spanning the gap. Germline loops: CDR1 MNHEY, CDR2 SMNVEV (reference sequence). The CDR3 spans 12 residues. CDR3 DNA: TGTGCCAGCAGTCCGGGGCTTGATACGCAGTATTTT. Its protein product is CASSPGLDTQYF.

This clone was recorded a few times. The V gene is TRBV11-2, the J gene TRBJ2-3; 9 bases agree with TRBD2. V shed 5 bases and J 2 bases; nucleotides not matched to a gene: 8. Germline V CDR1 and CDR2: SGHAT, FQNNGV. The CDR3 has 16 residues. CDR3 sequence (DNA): TGTGCCAGCAGCCCCTTAGCGGGAGAGTCCACAGATACGCAGTATTTT. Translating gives CASSPLAGESTDTQYF. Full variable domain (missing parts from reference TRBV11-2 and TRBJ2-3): EAGVAQSPRYKIIEKRQSVAFWCNPISGHATLYWYQQILGQGPKLLIQFQNNGVVDDSQLPKDRFSAERLKGVDSTLKIQPAKLEDSAVYLCASSPLAGESTDTQYFGPGTRLTVL.

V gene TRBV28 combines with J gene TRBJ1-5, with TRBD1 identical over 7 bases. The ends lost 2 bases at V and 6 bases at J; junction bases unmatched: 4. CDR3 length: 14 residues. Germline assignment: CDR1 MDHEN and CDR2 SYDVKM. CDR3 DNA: TGTGCCAGCAGTTTAGTACAGGGGACTCAGCCCCAGCATTTT. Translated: CASSLVQGTQPQHF.

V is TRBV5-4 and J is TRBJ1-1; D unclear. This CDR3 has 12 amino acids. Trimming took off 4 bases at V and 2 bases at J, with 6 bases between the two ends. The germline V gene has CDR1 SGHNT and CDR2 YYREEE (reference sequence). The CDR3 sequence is CASSRPNTEAFF. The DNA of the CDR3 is TGTGCCAGCAGCCGGCCAAACACTGAAGCTTTCTTT.

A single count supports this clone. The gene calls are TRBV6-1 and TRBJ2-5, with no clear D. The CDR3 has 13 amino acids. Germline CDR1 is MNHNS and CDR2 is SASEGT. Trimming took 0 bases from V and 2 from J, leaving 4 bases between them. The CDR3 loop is CASSEAKQETQYF. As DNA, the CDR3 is TGTGCCAGCAGTGAAGCGAAACAAGAGACCCAGTACTTC.

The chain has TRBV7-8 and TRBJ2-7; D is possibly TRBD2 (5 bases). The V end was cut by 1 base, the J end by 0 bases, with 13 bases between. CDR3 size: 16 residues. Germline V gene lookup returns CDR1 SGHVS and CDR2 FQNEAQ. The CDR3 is CASSLEGMRVSYEQYF. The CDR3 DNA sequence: TGTGCCAGCAGCTTAGAAGGGATGCGGGTCTCCTACGAGCAGTACTTC.

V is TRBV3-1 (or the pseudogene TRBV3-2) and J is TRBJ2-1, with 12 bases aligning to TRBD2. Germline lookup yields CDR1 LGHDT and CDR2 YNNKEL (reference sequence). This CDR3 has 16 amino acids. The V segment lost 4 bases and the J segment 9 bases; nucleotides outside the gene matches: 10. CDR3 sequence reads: CASSRTSGKSLAEQFF. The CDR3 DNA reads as TGTGCCAGCAGCCGGACTAGCGGGAAATCCCTTGCTGAGCAGTTCTTC.

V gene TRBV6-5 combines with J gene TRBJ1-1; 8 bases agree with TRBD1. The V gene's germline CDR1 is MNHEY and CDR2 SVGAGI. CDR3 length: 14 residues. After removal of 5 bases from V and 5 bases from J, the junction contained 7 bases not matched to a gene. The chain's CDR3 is CASSTDREGTEAFF. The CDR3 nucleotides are TGTGCCAGCAGTACGGACAGGGAAGGTACTGAAGCTTTCTTT.

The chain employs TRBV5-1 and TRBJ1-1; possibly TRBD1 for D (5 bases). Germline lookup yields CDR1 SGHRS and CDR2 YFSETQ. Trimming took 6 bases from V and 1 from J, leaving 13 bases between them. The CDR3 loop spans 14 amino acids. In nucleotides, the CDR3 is TGCGCCAGCATCCAAGGGACGGCGAACACTGAAGCTTTCTTT. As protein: CASIQGTANTEAFF.

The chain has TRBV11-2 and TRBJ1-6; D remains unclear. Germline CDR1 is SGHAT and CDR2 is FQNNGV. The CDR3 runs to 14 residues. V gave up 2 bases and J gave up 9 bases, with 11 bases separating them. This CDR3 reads CASSLPNSLSPLHF. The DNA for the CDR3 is TGTGCCAGCAGCTTACCTAACAGTCTTTCACCCCTCCACTTT.

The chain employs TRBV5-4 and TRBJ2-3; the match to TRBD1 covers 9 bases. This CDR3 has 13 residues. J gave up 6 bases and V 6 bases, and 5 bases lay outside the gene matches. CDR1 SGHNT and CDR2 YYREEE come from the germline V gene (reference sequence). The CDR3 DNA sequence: TGTGCCAGCACCAGGGACAGGGACGATACGCAGTATTTT. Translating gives CASTRDRDDTQYF. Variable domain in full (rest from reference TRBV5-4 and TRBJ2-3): ETGVTQSPTHLIKTRGQQVTLRCSSQSGHNTVSWYQQALGQGPQFIFQYYREEENGRGNFPPRFSGLQFPNYSSELNVNALELDDSALYLCASTRDRDDTQYFGPGTRLTVL.

For the CDR3, the DNA is TGTGCCGGAGGGACAACGAACACTGAAGCTTTCTTT. This codes for CAGGTTNTEAFF. This chain uses TRBV28 with TRBJ1-1, with D maybe TRBD1 (6 bases). This CDR3 spans 12 amino acids. Per germline, CDR1 MDHEN and CDR2 SYDVKM. Trimming left V 11 bases short and J 1 base short, with 11 bases between.

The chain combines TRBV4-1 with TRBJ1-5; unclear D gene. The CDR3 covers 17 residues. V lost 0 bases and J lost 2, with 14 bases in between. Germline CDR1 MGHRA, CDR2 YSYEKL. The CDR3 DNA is TGCGCCAGCAGCCAAGAAGATTTCCGGGGTGGCAATCAGCCCCAGCATTTT. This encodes CASSQEDFRGGNQPQHF.

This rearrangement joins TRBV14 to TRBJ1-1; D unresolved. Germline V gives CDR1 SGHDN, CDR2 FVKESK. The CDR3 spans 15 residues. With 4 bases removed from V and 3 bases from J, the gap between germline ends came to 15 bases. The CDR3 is CASSLTGGSHTEAFF. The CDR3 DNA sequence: TGTGCCAGCAGCCTTACGGGAGGGAGTCACACTGAAGCTTTCTTT.

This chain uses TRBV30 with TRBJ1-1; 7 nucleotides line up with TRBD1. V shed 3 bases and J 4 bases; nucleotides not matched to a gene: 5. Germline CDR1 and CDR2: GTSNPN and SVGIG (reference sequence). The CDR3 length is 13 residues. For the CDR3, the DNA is TGTGCCTGGAGCGTACAGGGGTCCACTGAAGCTTTCTTT. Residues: CAWSVQGSTEAFF.

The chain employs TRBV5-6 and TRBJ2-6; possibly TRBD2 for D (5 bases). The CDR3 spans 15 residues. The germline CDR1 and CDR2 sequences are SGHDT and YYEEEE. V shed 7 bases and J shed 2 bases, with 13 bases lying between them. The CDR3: CASSRAEAGANVLTF. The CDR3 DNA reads TGTGCCAGCTCAAGGGCGGAGGCTGGGGCCAACGTCCTGACTTTC.

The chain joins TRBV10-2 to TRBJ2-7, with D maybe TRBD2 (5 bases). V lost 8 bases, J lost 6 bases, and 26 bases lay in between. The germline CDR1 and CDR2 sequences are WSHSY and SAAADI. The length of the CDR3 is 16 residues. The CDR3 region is CASGPAEAVVGLEQYF. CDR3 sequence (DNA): TGCGCCAGCGGCCCAGCGGAGGCCGTCGTGGGCCTCGAGCAGTACTTC.

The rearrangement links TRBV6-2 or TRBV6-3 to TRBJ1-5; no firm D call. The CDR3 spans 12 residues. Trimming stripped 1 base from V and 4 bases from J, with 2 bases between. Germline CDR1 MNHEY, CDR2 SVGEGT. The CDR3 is CASSYLNQPQHF. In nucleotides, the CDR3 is TGTGCCAGCAGTTACTTGAATCAGCCCCAGCATTTT.

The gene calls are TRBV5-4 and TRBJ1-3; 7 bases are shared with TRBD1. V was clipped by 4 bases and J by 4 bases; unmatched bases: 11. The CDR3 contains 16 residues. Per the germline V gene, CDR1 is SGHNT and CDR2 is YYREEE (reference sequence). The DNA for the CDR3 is TGTGCCAGCAGCCTGGACGCAGGGGGAGGAGGAAACACCATATATTTT. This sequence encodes CASSLDAGGGGNTIYF.

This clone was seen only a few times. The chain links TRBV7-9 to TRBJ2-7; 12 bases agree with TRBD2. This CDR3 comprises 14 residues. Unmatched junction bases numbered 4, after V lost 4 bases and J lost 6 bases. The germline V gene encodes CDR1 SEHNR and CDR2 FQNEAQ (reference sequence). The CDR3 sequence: CASSWTSGTLEQYF. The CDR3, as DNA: TGTGCCAGCAGCTGGACTAGCGGGACCCTCGAGCAGTACTTC.

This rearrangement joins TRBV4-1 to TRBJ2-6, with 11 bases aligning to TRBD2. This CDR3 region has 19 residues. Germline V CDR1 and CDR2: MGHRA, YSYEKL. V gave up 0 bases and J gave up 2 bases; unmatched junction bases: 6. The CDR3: CASSQDKLAGVPGANVLTF. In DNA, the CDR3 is TGCGCCAGCAGCCAAGATAAACTAGCGGGAGTTCCTGGGGCCAACGTCCTGACTTTC.

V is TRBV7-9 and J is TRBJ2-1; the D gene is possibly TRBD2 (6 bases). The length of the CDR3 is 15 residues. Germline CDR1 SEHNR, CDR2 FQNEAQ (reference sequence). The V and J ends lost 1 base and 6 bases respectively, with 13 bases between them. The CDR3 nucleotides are TGTGCCAGCAGCTTAGGGGGTGCGGGACGCAATGAGCAGTTCTTC. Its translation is CASSLGGAGRNEQFF.

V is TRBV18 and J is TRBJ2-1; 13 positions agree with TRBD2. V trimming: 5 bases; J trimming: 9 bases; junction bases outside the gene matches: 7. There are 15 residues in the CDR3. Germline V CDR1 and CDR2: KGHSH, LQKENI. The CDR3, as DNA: TGTGCCAGCTCAATGGGACTAGCGGGAACTGTTGAGCAGTTCTTC. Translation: CASSMGLAGTVEQFF.

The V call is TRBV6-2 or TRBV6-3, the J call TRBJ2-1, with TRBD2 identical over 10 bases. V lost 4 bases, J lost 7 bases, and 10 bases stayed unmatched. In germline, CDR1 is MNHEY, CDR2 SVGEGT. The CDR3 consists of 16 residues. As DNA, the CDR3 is TGTGCCAGCAGTTCATACTCGGGACTAGCGTTGAATGAGCAGTTCTTC. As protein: CASSSYSGLALNEQFF.

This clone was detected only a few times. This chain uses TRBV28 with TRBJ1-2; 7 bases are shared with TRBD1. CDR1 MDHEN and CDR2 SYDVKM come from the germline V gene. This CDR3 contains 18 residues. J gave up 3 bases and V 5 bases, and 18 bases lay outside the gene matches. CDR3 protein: CASSLYRDQGVYDYGYTF. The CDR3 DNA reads TGTGCCAGCAGTCTATACCGGGACCAGGGGGTTTATGACTATGGCTACACCTTC.